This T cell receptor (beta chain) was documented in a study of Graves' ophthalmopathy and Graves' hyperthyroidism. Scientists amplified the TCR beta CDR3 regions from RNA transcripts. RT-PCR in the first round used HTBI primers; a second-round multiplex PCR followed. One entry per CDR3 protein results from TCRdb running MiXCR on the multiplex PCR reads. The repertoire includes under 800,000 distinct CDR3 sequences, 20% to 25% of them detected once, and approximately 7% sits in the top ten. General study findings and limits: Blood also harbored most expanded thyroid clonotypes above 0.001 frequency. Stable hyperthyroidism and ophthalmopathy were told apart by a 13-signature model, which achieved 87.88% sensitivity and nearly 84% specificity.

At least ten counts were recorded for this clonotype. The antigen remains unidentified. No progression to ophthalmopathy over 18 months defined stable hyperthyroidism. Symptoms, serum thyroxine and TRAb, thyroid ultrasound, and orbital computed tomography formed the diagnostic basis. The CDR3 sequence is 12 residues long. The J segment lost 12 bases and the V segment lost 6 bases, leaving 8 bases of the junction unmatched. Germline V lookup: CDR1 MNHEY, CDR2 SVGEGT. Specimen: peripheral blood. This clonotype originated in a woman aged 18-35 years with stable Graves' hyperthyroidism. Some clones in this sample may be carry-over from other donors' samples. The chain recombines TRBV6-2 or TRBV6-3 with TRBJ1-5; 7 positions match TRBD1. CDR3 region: CASSEYRGLQHF. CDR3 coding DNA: TGTGCCAGCAGCGAATACAGGGGCCTCCAGCATTTT.